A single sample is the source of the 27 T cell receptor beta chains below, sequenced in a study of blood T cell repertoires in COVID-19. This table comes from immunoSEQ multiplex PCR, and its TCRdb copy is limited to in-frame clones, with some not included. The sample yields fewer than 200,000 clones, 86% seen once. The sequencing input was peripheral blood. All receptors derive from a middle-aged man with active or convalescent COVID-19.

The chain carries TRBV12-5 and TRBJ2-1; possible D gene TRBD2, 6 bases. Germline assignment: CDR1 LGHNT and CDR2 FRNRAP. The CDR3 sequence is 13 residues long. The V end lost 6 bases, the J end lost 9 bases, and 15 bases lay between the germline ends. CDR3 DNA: TGTGCTAGTGGCCCCTTGTGGGGGGTTGAGCAGTTCTTC. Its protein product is CASGPLWGVEQFF.

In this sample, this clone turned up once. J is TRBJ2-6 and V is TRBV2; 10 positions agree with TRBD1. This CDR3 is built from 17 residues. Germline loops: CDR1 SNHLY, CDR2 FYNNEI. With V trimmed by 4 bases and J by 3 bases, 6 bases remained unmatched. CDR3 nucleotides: TGTGCCAGCAGTGGCGGGACAGGGGCTGATGGGGCCAACGTCCTGACTTTC. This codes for CASSGGTGADGANVLTF.

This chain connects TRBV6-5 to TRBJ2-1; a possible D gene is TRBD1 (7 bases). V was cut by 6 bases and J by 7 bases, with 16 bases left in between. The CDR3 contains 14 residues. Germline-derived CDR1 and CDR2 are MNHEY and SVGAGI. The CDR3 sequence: CASRSAGGWNEQFF. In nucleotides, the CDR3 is TGTGCCAGCAGGAGCGCAGGGGGGTGGAATGAGCAGTTCTTC.

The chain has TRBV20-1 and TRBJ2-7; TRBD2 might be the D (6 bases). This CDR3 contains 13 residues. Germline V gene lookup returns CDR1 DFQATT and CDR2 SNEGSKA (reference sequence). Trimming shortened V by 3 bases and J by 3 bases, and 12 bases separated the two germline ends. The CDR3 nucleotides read TGCAGTGCTAGTGACGGGAGAGACTACGAGCAGTACTTC. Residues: CSASDGRDYEQYF.

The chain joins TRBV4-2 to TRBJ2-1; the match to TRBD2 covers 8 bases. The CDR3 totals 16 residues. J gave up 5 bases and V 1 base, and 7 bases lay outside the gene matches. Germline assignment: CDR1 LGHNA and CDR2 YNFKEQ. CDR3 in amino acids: CASSQASGSRNNEQFF. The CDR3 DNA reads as TGTGCCAGCAGCCAAGCCAGCGGGAGTAGGAACAATGAGCAGTTCTTC.

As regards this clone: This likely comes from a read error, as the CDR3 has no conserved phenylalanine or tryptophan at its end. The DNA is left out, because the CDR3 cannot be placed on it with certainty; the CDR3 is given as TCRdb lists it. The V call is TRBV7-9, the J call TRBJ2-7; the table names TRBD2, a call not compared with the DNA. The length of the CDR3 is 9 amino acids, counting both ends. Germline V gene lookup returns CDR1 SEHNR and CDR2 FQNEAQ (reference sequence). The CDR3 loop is CASSLPRLG.

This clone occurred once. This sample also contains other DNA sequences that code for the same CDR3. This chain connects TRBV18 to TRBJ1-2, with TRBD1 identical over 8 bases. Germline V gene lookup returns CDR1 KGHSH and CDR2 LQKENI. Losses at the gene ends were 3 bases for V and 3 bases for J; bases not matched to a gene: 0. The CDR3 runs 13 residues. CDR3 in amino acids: CASSPTGDYGYTF. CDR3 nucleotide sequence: TGTGCCAGCTCACCGACAGGGGACTATGGCTACACCTTC.

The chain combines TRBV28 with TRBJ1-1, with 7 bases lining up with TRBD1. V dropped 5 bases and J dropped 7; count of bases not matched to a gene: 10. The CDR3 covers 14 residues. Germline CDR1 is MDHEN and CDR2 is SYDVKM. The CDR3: CASSATGRWGEAFF. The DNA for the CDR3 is TGTGCCAGCAGTGCGACAGGGAGGTGGGGTGAAGCTTTCTTT.

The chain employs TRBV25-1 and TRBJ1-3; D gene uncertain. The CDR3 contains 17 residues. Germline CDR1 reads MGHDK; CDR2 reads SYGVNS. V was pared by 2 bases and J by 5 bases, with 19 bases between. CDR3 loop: CASSEPAGREPRNTIYF. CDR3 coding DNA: TGTGCCAGCAGTGAACCGGCGGGTAGGGAACCCCGAAACACCATATATTTT.

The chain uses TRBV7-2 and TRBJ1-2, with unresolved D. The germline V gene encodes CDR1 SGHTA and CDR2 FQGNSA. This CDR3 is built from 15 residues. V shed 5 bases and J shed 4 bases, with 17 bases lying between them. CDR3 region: CASSLGQSETYGYTF. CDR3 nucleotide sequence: TGTGCCAGCAGCCTCGGTCAAAGCGAGACCTATGGCTACACCTTC. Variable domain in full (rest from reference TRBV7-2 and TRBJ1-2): GAGVSQSPSNKVTEKGKDVELRCDPISGHTALYWYRQSLGQGLEFLIYFQGNSAPDKSGLPSDRFSAERTGGSVSTLTIQRTQQEDSAVYLCASSLGQSETYGYTFGSGTRLTVV.

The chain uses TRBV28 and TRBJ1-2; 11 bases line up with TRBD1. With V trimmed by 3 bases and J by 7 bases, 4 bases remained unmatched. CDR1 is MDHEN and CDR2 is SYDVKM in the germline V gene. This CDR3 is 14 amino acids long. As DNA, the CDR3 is TGTGCCAGCAGTTTCGGGACAGGGGGTTTTGGCTACACCTTC. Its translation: CASSFGTGGFGYTF.

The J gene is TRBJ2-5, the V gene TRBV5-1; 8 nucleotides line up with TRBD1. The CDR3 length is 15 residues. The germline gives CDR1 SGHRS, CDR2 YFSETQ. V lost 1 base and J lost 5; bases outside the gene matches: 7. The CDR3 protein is CASSLNPGGSETQYF. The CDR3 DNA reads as TGCGCCAGCAGCTTGAACCCAGGGGGCTCGGAGACCCAGTACTTC.

The CDR3 loop is CASTLDRGQSPLHF. In nucleotides, the CDR3 is TGTGCCAGCACCCTGGACAGGGGGCAATCACCCCTCCACTTT. The gene calls are TRBV5-4 and TRBJ1-6; 11 nucleotides line up with TRBD1. CDR3 length equals 14 residues. The V gene's germline CDR1 is SGHNT and CDR2 YYREEE (reference sequence). Trimming removed 6 bases from V and 10 bases from J; junction bases left unmatched: 6.

CDR3 coding DNA: TGTGCCTGGAGCCCTAAGGCAGGGCTTAATGAAAAACTGTTTTTT. This translates into CAWSPKAGLNEKLFF. The chain joins TRBV30 to TRBJ1-4, with a possible D match to TRBD1 (5 bases). This CDR3 comprises 15 residues. The germline V and J ends were trimmed by 3 bases and 4 bases, with 15 bases remaining between them. Germline values: CDR1 GTSNPN, CDR2 SVGIG (reference sequence).

CDR3 in DNA: TGTGCCAGCAGCTTGGATGGGACAGGCATCTACGAGCAGTACTTC. Protein product: CASSLDGTGIYEQYF. The V and J genes are TRBV5-4 and TRBJ2-7; TRBD1 matches at 8 bases. This CDR3 contains 15 residues. Germline V lookup: CDR1 SGHNT, CDR2 YYREEE (reference sequence). Losses at the gene ends were 0 bases for V and 3 bases for J; bases not matched to a gene: 5.

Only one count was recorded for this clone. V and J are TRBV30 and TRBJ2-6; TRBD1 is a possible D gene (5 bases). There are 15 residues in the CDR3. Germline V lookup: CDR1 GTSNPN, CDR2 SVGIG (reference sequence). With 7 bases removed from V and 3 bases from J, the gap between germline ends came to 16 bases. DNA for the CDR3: TGTGCCTCAACAGGTGAGCCTGGTGGGGCCAACGTCCTGACTTTC. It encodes CASTGEPGGANVLTF.

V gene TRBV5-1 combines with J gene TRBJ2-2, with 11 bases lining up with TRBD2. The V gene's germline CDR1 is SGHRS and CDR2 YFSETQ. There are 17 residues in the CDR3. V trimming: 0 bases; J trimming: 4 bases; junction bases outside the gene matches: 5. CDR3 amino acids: CASSLASGGPSTGELFF. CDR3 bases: TGCGCCAGCAGCTTGGCTAGCGGGGGGCCGAGCACCGGGGAGCTGTTTTTT.

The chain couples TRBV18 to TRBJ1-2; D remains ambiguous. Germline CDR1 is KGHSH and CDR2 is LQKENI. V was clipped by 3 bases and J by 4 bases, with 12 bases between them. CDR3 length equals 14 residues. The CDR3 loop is CASSPFEEGYGYTF. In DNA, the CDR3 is TGTGCCAGCTCACCCTTTGAAGAGGGCTATGGCTACACCTTC.

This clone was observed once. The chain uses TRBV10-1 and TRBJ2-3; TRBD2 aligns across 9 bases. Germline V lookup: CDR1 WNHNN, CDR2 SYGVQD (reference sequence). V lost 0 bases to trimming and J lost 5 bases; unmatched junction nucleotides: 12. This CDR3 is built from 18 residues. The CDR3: CASSESLTGREGQDTQYF. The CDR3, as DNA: TGCGCCAGCAGTGAGTCCCTTACGGGGCGGGAGGGCCAAGATACGCAGTATTTT.

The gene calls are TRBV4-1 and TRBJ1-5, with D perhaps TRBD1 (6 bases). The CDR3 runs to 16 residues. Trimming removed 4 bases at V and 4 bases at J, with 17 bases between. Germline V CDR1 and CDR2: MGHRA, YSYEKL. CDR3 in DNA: TGCGCCAGCAGCCCAAACCCAATCGACAGGAATCAGCCCCAGCATTTT. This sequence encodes CASSPNPIDRNQPQHF.

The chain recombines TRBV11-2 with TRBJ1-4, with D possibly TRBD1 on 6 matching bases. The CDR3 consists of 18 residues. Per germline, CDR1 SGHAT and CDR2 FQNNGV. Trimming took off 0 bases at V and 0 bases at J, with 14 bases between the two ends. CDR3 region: CASSLDPRGLATNEKLFF. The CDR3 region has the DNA TGTGCCAGCAGCTTAGATCCCAGGGGTCTAGCAACTAATGAAAAACTGTTTTTT.

CDR3 nucleotide sequence: TGTGCCGCTAGGGACAGTAGGACCTACGAGCAGTACTTC. It codes for CAARDSRTYEQYF. V and J are TRBV6-5 and TRBJ2-7; 7 nucleotides agree with TRBD1. Losses at the gene ends were 11 bases for V and 2 bases for J; bases not matched to a gene: 9. The CDR3 spans 13 residues. Germline V CDR1 and CDR2: MNHEY, SVGAGI.

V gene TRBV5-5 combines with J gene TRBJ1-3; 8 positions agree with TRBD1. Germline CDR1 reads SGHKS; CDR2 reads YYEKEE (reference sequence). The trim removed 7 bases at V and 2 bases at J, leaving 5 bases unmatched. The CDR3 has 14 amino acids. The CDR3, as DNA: TGTGCCAGCTCCCCACAGGGGGCTGGAAACACCATATATTTT. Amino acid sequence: CASSPQGAGNTIYF.

The CDR3 coding sequence is TGTGCCAGCAGCCCGGGACAGGGTCCTCCTCAGCCCCAGCATTTT. Its translation: CASSPGQGPPQPQHF. V and J are TRBV4-2 and TRBJ1-5; the match to TRBD1 covers 9 bases. The CDR3 has 15 amino acids. The germline V gene encodes CDR1 LGHNA and CDR2 YNFKEQ. V lost 4 bases and J lost 6; bases outside the gene matches: 7.

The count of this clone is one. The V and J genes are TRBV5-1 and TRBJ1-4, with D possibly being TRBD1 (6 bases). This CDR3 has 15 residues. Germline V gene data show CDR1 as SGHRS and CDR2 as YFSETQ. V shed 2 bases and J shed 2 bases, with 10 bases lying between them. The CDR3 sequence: CASSLGGQTNEKLFF. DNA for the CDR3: TGCGCCAGCAGCTTAGGAGGACAGACTAATGAAAAACTGTTTTTT.

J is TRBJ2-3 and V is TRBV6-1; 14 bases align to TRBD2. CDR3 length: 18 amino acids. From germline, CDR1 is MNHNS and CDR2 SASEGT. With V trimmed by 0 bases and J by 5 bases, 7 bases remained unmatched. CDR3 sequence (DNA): TGTGCCAGCAGTGAAGCGGGGGGACTAGCGGGAGTTCAAGATACGCAGTATTTT. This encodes CASSEAGGLAGVQDTQYF.

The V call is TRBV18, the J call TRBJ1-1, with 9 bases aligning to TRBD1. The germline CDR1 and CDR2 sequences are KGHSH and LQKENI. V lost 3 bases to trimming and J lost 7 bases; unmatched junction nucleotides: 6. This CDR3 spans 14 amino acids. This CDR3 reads CASSPSTDRGEAFF. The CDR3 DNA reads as TGTGCCAGCTCACCCAGTACGGACAGGGGTGAAGCTTTCTTT.